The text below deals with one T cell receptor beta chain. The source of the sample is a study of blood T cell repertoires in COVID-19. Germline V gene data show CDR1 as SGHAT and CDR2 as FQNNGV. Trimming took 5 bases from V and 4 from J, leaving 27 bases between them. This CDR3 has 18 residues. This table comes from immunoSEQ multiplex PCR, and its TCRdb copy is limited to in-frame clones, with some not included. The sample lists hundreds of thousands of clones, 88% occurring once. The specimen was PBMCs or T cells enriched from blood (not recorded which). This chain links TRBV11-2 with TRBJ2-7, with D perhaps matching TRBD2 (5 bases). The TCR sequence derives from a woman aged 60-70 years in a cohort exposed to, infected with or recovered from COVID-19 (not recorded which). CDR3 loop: CASSDWSGKSPKSYEQYF. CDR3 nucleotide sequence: TGTGCCAGCAGCGACTGGTCGGGAAAATCGCCGAAGAGTTACGAGCAGTACTTC.